This is a list of T cell receptor beta chains from one sample in a study of T cell repertoires in cytomegalovirus infection. TCRdb reprocessed the reads with MiXCR, giving one entry per CDR3 protein. In the table there are tens of thousands of distinct CDR3 sequences, approximately 24% of which are singletons. Their antigens are not known. Sequenced input: PBMCs, sequenced either directly or after in vitro stimulation (not recorded which). The receptors derive from a human donor in good health (CMV status not recorded). Some clones in this sample may be carry-over from other donors' samples. The CDR3 runs from the conserved cysteine through the conserved F or W. The D gene is left open where the match is weak. A row's size may be missing; if present it is once, few, many or a size class.

.,TRBV7-2,many,14,TRBJ1-5,TGTGCCAGCAGCGGATCGGGCAGTAGCCCCGCCCAGCATTTT,CASSGSGSSPAQHF
.,TRBV2,.,14,TRBJ2-5,TGTGCCAGCAGTGAATCGGACGGATGGGAGACCCAGTACTTC,CASSESDGWETQYF
.,TRBV7-2,.,14,TRBJ2-5,TGTGCCAGCAGCTTTAATCCAGGTGGAGAGACCCAGTACTTC,CASSFNPGGETQYF
TRBD2,TRBV7-8,.,13,TRBJ2-1,TGTGCCAGCAGCTTGCGGGAGGGACTTGAGCAGTTCTTC,CASSLREGLEQFF
TRBD1,TRBV29-1,.,19,TRBJ2-3,TGCAGCGTTGACATCGCGCGGGGCAGGGGGCGATCGTGGACAGATACGCAGTATTTT,CSVDIARGRGRSWTDTQYF
.,TRBV28,.,13,TRBJ2-5,TGTGCCAGCAACCCGGGACCCACAGAGACCCAGTACTTC,CASNPGPTETQYF
TRBD2,TRBV6-1,few,14,TRBJ2-1,TGTGCCAGCAGTGGCGCGGGAGGGCGGAATGAGCAGTTCTTC,CASSGAGGRNEQFF
.,TRBV12-3/TRBV12-4,few,14,TRBJ1-2,TGTGCCAGCAGTTTATCAGCTGGGGGGGGTGGCTACACCTTC,CASSLSAGGGGYTF
.,TRBV7-2,.,17,TRBJ1-5,TGTGCCAGCAGCTTAAATTCCGGGTTTTATAGCAATCAGCCCCAGCATTTT,CASSLNSGFYSNQPQHF
.,TRBV7-6,many,11,TRBJ2-3,TGTGCCAGCAGCTCCTCAGATACGCAGTATTTT,CASSSSDTQYF
.,TRBV7-9,few,15,TRBJ2-2,TGTGCCAGCAGCTTTGTCGGACCGAACACCGGGGAGCTGTTTTTT,CASSFVGPNTGELFF
.,TRBV20-1,.,11,TRBJ1-2,TGCAGTGCTAGTCCCAACTATGGCTACACCTTC,CSASPNYGYTF
TRBD1,TRBV5-4,.,15,TRBJ1-3,TGTGCCAGCAGCTTGCAGCAGGGGGCTATGAACACCATATATTTT,CASSLQQGAMNTIYF
.,TRBV19,few,18,TRBJ1-5,TGTGCCAGTAGTATCGATGAAATCCCGGGGCCCGCTAATCAGCCCCAGCATTTT,CASSIDEIPGPANQPQHF
TRBD2,TRBV14,many,16,TRBJ2-1,TGTGCCAGCAGCCAAGAAGGCGGGAGTCCCTACAATGAGCAGTTCTTC,CASSQEGGSPYNEQFF
TRBD2,TRBV7-6,.,14,TRBJ2-5,TGTGCCAGCAGCTTGGGTAGCGGGAGAGAGACCCAGTACTTC,CASSLGSGRETQYF
.,TRBV2,few,13,TRBJ2-1,TGTGCCAGCAGTGAACGCGGGTACAATGAGCAGTTCTTC,CASSERGYNEQFF
TRBD2,TRBV7-8,.,16,TRBJ2-3,TGTGCCAGCAGCCCAGGGACTAGCAGAACCCGAGATACGCAGTATTTT,CASSPGTSRTRDTQYF
.,TRBV12-5,.,17,TRBJ1-5,TGTGCTAGTGGTTTGGTACATGGCCAGTTTAGCAATCAGCCCCAGCATTTT,CASGLVHGQFSNQPQHF